This record concerns one T cell receptor beta chain sequence. These data originate in a study of blood T cell repertoires in COVID-19. Germline CDR1 and CDR2: MNHEY and SMNVEV (reference sequence). The V segment lost 5 bases and the J segment 3 bases; nucleotides outside the gene matches: 2. The CDR3 spans 14 residues. The protocol was immunoSEQ multiplex PCR, while the TCRdb copy is restricted to in-frame clones and leaves out a portion. The repertoire holds 100,000 to 150,000 clones, with more than 60% as singletons. The TCR sequence derives from a woman aged 70-85 years with acute or convalescent COVID-19. This chain connects TRBV27 to TRBJ2-7, with TRBD1 identical over 12 bases. Sequenced sample: peripheral blood. The DNA for the CDR3 is TGTGCCAGCAGTGGGGACAGGGGGCTCTACGAGCAGTACTTC. Its translation is CASSGDRGLYEQYF.